This entry concerns a single T cell receptor beta chain. This entry is derived from a study of T-cell reconstitution after alpha-beta-depleted transplantation in children. The CDR3 length is 14 residues. Germline V gene lookup returns CDR1 KGHDR and CDR2 SFDVKD. The V segment lost 9 bases and the J segment 3 bases; nucleotides outside the gene matches: 9. The authors prepared the TCRbeta library with unique molecular identifiers. One entry per CDR3 protein results from TCRdb running MiXCR on the PCR reads. Here the sample spans 600,000 to 700,000 distinct CDR3 sequences, roughly 15% being singletons. This receptor was obtained from a human donor who donated a stem cell graft to a child with acute myeloid leukemia. The V gene is TRBV24-1, the J gene TRBJ2-5; 7 positions match TRBD1. The specimen was PBMCs from the stem cell graft donor, collected from the stem cell graft. The CDR3, as DNA: TGTGCCACCGGAAAGATCGGGACAGAAGAGACCCAGTACTTC. Translating it yields CATGKIGTEETQYF.